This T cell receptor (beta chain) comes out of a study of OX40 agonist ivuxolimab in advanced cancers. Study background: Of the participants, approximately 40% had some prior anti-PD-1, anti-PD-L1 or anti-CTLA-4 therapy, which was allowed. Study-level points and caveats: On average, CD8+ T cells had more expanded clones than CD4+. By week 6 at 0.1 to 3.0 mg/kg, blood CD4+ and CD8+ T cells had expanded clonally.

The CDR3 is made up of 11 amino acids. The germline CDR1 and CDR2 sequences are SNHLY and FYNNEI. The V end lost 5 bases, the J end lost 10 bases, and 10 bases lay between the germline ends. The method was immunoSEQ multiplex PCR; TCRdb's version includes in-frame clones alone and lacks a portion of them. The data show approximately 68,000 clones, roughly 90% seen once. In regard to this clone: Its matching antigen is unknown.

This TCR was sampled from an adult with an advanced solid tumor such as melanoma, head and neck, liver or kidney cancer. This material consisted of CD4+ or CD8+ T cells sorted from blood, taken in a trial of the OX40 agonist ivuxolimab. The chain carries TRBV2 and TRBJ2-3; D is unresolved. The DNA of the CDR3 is TGTGCCAGCAGTTTAGCTGCCCCGCAGTATTTT. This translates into CASSLAAPQYF.